The sequence of this T cell receptor beta chain was determined in a study of regulatory T cells in long-lasting Graves disease. This clonotype was seen many times. With iRepertoire HTBI primers and Arm-PCR of CDR3 regions, TCR beta libraries were built. In the source study's methods: The identification of 55 to 70 TRBV and roughly 14 TRBJ segments was made across samples. MiXCR was run by TCRdb on the multiplex PCR reads, yielding one entry per CDR3 protein. These V and J calls originate from TCRdb's pipeline instead of the authors' own analysis. Of 300,000 to 450,000 distinct CDR3 sequences listed, about 16% are singletons. The time point here: newly diagnosed GD, antithyroid drugs for less than 3 months. After RNA was extracted from PBMCs, the TCR library was made from it. The sequenced sample was peripheral blood mononuclear cells (PBMCs), obtained at new diagnosis, from a patient treated with antithyroid drugs. The TCR was taken from a female donor with Graves disease.

The CDR3 loop reads CASSLAGPYSNEQFF. CDR3 DNA sequence: TGTGCCAGCAGCTTGGCGGGACCCTATAGCAATGAGCAGTTCTTC. The chain couples TRBV5-6 to TRBJ2-1, with D perhaps matching TRBD1 or TRBD2 (5 bases each). The V end was cut by 0 bases, the J end by 6 bases, with 13 bases between. Germline V gives CDR1 SGHDT, CDR2 YYEEEE. The CDR3 runs 15 residues.